This T cell receptor beta chain came from a study of response to subunit inactivated influenza vaccine. General study points: Authors suggested few new T cells are recruited by each seasonal influenza vaccination.

As concerns this clonotype: Its antigen is undetermined.

Germline lookup yields CDR1 SEHNR and CDR2 FQNEAQ (reference sequence). This CDR3 region has 11 residues. The V and J ends lost 0 bases and 4 bases respectively, with 0 bases between them. Via MiXCR, TCRdb re-called the RT-PCR reads, giving one row per CDR3 protein. Of approximately 500,000 distinct CDR3 sequences listed, around 15% are singletons. The chain carries TRBV7-9 and TRBJ1-2; D gene unclear. This clonotype was obtained from a man aged 45-65 years who received an inactivated influenza vaccine. The sequenced sample was PBMCs from blood, obtained 11 to 12 days after vaccination. The chain's CDR3 is CASSLAYGYTF. DNA of the CDR3: TGTGCCAGCAGCTTAGCCTATGGCTACACCTTC.